This entry features one T cell receptor beta chain sequence. This sample was taken from a study of blood T cell repertoires in COVID-19. Across the whole study: Researchers got acute and convalescent COVID-19 samples from the United States, Italy and Spain.

Germline V CDR1 and CDR2: SGHRS, YFSETQ. The CDR3 contains 12 residues. Unmatched junction bases numbered 3, after V lost 3 bases and J lost 7 bases. TCRdb's copy holds only in-frame clones and misses some; the assay was immunoSEQ multiplex PCR. The table shows 200,000 or so clones, with roughly 90% occurring only once. V gene TRBV5-1 combines with J gene TRBJ1-1, with 7 bases fitting TRBD1. The sequenced sample consisted of peripheral blood. The receptor was derived from a woman aged 55-69 years with acute or convalescent COVID-19. The CDR3 is CASSYQGDEAFF. The CDR3 region has the DNA TGCGCCAGCAGCTACCAGGGGGATGAAGCTTTCTTT.